This entry concerns a single T cell receptor (beta chain). The target antigen is unknown. This record belongs to a study of response to subunit inactivated influenza vaccine. Regarding the study as a whole: Only a handful of new T cells, the authors suggested, are recruited with each seasonal influenza vaccination.

CDR1 and CDR2 (germline): GTSNPN, SVGIG (reference sequence). This CDR3 comprises 15 residues. Trimming stripped 5 bases from V and 2 bases from J, with 18 bases between. One entry per CDR3 protein results from TCRdb running MiXCR on the RT-PCR reads. Of about 300,000 distinct CDR3 sequences listed, roughly 22% are singletons. Source: PBMCs from blood, taken approximately 22 months after vaccination. The rearrangement uses TRBV30 and TRBJ1-1; D possibly corresponds to TRBD1 (5 bases). The sequence came from a man aged 50-75 years who received an inactivated influenza vaccine. The CDR3 spells CAWAADGGANTEAFF. CDR3 nucleotides: TGTGCCTGGGCCGCCGACGGAGGGGCTAACACTGAAGCTTTCTTT.